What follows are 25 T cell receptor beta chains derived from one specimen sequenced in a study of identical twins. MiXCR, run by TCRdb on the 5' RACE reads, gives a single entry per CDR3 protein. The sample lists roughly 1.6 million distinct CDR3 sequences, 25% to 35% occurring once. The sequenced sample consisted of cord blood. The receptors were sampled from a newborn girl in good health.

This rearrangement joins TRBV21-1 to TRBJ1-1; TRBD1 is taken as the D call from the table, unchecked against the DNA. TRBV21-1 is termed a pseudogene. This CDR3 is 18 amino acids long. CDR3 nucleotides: TGTGCCAGCAGCAAAGGTGGGACCCTTACAGGGTTGAACACTGAAGCTTTCTTT. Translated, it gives CASSKGGTLTGLNTEAFF.

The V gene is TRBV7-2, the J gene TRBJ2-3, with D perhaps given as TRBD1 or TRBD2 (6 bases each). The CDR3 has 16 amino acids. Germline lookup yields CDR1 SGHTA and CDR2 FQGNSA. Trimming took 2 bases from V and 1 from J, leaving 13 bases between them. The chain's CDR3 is CASSLLFRGGTDTQYF. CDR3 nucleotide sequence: TGTGCCAGCAGCTTACTCTTTAGGGGGGGCACAGATACGCAGTATTTT.

In DNA, the CDR3 is TGCAATCCGGGACAGGGCTATGGCTACACCTTC. Its translation: CNPGQGYGYTF. The J gene is TRBJ1-2, the V gene TRBV20-1; 9 bases map to TRBD1. From germline, CDR1 is DFQATT and CDR2 SNEGSKA (reference sequence). The CDR3 is 11 residues long.

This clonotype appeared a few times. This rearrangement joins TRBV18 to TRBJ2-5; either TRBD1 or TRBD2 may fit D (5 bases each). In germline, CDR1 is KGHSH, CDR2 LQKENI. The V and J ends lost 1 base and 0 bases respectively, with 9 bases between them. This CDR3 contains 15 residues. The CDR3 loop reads CASSPRWGNQETQYF. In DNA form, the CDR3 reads TGTGCCAGCTCACCACGATGGGGGAACCAAGAGACCCAGTACTTC.

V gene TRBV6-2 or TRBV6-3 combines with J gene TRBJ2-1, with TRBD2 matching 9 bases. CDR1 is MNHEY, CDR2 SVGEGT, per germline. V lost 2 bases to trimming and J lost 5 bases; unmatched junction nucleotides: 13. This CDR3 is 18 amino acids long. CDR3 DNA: TGTGCCAGCAGTTACGGACGCGGGAGGGCTAAGAGCAACAATGAGCAGTTCTTC. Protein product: CASSYGRGRAKSNNEQFF.

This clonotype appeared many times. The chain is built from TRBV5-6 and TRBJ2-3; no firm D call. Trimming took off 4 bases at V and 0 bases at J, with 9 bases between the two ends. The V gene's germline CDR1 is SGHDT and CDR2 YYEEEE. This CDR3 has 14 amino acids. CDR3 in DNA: TGTGCCAGCAGCAGGGTAACTAGCACAGATACGCAGTATTTT. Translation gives CASSRVTSTDTQYF. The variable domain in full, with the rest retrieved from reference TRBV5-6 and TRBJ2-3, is DAGVTQSPTHLIKTRGQQVTLRCSPKSGHDTVSWYQQALGQGPQFIFQYYEEEERQRGNFPDRFSGHQFPNYSSELNVNALLLGDSALYLCASSRVTSTDTQYFGPGTRLTVL.

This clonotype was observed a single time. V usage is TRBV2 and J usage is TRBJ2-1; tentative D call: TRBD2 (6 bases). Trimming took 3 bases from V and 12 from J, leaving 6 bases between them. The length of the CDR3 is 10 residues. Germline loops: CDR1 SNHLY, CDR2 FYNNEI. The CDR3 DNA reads TGTGCCAGCAGTGAGGGAGGGCAGTTCTTC. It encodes CASSEGGQFF. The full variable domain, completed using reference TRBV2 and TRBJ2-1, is EPEVTQTPSHQVTQMGQEVILRCVPISNHLYFYWYRQILGQKVEFLVSFYNNEISEKSEIFDDQFSVERPDGSNFTLKIRSTKLEDSAMYFCASSEGGQFFGPGTRLTVL.

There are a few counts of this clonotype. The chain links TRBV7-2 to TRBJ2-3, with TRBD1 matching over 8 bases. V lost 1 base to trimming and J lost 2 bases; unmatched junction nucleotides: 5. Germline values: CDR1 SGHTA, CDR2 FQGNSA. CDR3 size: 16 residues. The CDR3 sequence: CASSLVRTGYTDTQYF. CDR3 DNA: TGTGCCAGCAGCTTAGTCAGGACAGGGTACACAGATACGCAGTATTTT.

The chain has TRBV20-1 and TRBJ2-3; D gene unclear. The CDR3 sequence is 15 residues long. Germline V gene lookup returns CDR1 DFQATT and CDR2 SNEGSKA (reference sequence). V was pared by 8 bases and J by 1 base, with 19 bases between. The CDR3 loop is CSSQLLKLRTDTQYF. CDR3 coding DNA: TGCAGTTCCCAACTCCTAAAGCTCCGCACAGATACGCAGTATTTT.

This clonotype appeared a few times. The CDR3 spells CASSSGTPGANVLTF. CDR3 coding DNA: TGTGCCAGCTCATCCGGGACACCTGGGGCCAACGTCCTGACTTTC. The V call is TRBV18, the J call TRBJ2-6, with a tentative D call TRBD1 (6 bases). V was pared by 5 bases and J by 2 bases, with 10 bases between. This CDR3 is built from 15 residues. CDR1 is KGHSH and CDR2 is LQKENI in the germline V gene. The entire variable domain, with the rest obtained from reference TRBV18 and TRBJ2-6, is as follows: NAGVMQNPRHLVRRRGQEARLRCSPMKGHSHVYWYRQLPEEGLKFMVYLQKENIIDESGMPKERFSAEFPKEGPSILRIQQVVRGDSAAYFCASSSGTPGANVLTFGAGSRLTVL.

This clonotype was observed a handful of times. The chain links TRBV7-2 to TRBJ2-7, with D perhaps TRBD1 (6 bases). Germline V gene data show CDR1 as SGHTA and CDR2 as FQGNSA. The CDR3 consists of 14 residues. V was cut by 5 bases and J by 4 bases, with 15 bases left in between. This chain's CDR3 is CASSQQGPLYEQYF. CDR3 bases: TGTGCCAGCAGCCAACAGGGCCCCCTTTACGAGCAGTACTTC.

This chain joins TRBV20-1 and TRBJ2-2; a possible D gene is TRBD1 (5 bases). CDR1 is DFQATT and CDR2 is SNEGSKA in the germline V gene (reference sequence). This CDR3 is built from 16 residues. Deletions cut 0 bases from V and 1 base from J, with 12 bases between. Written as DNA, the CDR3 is TGCAGTGCTAGAGATCCGGCAGGGTGGAACACCGGGGAGCTGTTTTTT. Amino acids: CSARDPAGWNTGELFF.

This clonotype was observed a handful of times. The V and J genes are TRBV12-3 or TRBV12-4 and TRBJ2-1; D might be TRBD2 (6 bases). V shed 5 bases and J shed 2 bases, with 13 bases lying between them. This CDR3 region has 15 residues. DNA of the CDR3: TGTGCCAGCAGTACGCCGGGACTCGCCTACAATGAGCAGTTCTTC. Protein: CASSTPGLAYNEQFF.

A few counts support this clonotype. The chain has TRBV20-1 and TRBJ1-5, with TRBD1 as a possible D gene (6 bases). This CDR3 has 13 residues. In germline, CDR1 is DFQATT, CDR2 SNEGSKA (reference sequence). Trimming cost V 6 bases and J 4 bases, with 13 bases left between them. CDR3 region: CSAGGQLNQPQHF. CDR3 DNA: TGCAGTGCCGGAGGACAGCTTAATCAGCCCCAGCATTTT.

CDR3 coding DNA: TGTGCCACCAGTGGTGCAGGCTCTTCTTACGAGCAGTACTTC. Protein product: CATSGAGSSYEQYF. This chain connects TRBV24-1 to TRBJ2-7; D ambiguous. V was shortened by 5 bases and J by 4 bases, with 14 bases between the two germline ends. Germline lookup yields CDR1 KGHDR and CDR2 SFDVKD. The CDR3 runs to 14 residues.

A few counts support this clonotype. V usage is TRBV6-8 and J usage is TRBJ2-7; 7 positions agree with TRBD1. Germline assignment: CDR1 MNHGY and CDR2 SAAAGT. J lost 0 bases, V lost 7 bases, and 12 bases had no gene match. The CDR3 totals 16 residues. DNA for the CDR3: TGTGCCAGCAATACGCTAGGGACAGACGTCTCCTACGAGCAGTACTTC. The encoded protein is CASNTLGTDVSYEQYF.

CDR3 sequence: CASSPQGDLGPGANVLTF. Here the CDR3 DNA reads TGTGCCAGCAGTCCACAGGGAGATTTAGGACCTGGGGCCAACGTCCTGACTTTC. This rearrangement joins TRBV3-1 to TRBJ2-6, with TRBD1 as a possible D gene (6 bases). Trimming took 6 bases from V and 2 from J, leaving 20 bases between them. Germline V gives CDR1 LGHDT, CDR2 YNNKEL (reference sequence). The CDR3 contains 18 residues.

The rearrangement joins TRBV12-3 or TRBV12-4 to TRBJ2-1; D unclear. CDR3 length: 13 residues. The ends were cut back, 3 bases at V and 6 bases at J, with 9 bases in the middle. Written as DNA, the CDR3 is TGTGCCAGCAGTTTCGGGCAGCCCAATGAGCAGTTCTTC. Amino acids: CASSFGQPNEQFF.

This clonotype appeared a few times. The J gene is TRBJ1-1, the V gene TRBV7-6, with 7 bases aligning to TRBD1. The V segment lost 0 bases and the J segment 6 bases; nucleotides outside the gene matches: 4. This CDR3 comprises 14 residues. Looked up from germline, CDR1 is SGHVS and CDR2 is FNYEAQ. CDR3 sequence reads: CASSLAGTASEAFF. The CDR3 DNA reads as TGTGCCAGCAGCTTAGCGGGGACAGCCTCTGAAGCTTTCTTT. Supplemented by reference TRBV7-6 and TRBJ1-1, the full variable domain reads GAGVSQSPRYKVTKRGQDVALRCDPISGHVSLYWYRQALGQGPEFLTYFNYEAQQDKSGLPNDRFSAERPEGSISTLTIQRTEQRDSAMYRCASSLAGTASEAFFGQGTRLTVV.

This CDR3 reads CASSKTSGEHEQYF. The CDR3 DNA reads as TGTGCCAGCAGTAAAACTAGCGGGGAGCACGAGCAGTACTTC. V and J are TRBV7-2 and TRBJ2-7; TRBD2 matches 10 bases. This CDR3 comprises 14 residues. V lost 6 bases and J lost 5; bases outside the gene matches: 7. CDR1 and CDR2 (germline): SGHTA, FQGNSA.

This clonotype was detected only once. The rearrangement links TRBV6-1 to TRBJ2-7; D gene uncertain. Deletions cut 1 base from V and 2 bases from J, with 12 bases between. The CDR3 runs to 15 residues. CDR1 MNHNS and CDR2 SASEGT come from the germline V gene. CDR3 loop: CASSEGGGDPYEQYF. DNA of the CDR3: TGTGCCAGCAGTGAAGGCGGTGGGGATCCCTACGAGCAGTACTTC.

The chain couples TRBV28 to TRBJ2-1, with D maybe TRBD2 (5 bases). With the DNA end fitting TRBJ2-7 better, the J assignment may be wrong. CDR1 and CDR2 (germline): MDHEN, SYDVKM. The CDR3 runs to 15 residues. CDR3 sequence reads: CASSPLAGLASEQYF. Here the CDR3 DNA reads TGTGCCAGCAGCCCCCTGGCTGGGCTAGCTAGCGAGCAGTACTTC.

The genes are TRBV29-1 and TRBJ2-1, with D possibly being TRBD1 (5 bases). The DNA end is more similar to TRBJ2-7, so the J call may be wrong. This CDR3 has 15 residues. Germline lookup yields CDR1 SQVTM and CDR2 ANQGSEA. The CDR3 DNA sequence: TGCAGCGTTGTAAGGTTCGGCAGGGTTATGGATGAGCAGTACTTC. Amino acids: CSVVRFGRVMDEQYF.

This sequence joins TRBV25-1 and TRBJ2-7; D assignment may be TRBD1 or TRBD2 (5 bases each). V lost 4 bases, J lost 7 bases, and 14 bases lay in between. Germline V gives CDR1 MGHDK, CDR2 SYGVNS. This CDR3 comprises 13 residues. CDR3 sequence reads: CASSAGTANEQYF. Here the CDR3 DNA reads TGTGCCAGCAGTGCTGGGACCGCAAATGAGCAGTACTTC.

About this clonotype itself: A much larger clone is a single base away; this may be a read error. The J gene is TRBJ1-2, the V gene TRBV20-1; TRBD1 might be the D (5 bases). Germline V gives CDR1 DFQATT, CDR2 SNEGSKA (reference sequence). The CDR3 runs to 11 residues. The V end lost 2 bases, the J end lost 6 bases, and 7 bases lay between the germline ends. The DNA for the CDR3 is TGCAGTGCTAGACAGGACAATGGCTACACCTTC. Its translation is CSARQDNGYTF.